The source of this T cell receptor beta chain is a study of shared clonotypes between healthy human individuals. The assay was run at deep level. Data came from immunoSEQ multiplex PCR; TCRdb stores just in-frame clones and leaves some out. Of hundreds of thousands of clones in the sample, around 78% are singletons; the top ten hold more than 10%. V lost 4 bases to trimming and J lost 4 bases; unmatched junction nucleotides: 15. This CDR3 contains 18 residues. Per germline, CDR1 ENHRY and CDR2 SYGVKD. Material: PBMCs. This clonotype originated in a woman aged 40 to 55 in good health. Some clones in this sample may be carry-over from other donors' samples. The J gene is TRBJ2-5, the V gene TRBV10-3, with 10 bases identical to TRBD2. The chain's CDR3 is CAISGTGTSDQRGETQYF. The CDR3 DNA reads TGTGCCATCAGTGGAACCGGGACTAGCGACCAGAGGGGAGAGACCCAGTACTTC.